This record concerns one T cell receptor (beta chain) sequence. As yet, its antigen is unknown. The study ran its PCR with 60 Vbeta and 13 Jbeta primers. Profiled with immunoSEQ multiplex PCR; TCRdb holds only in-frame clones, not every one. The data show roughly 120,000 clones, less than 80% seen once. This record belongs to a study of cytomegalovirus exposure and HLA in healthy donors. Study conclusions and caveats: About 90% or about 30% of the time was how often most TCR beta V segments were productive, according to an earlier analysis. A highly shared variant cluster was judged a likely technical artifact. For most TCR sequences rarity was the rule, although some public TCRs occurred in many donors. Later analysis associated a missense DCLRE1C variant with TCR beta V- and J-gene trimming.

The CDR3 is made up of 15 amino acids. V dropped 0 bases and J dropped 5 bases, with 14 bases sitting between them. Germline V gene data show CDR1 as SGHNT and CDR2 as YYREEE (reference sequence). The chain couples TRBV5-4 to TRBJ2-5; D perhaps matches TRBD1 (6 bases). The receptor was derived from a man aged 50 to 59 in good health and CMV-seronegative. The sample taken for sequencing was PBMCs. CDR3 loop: CASSLDGTTGETQYF. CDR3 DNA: TGTGCCAGCAGCTTGGACGGGACAACTGGGGAGACCCAGTACTTC. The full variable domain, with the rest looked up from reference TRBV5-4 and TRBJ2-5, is ETGVTQSPTHLIKTRGQQVTLRCSSQSGHNTVSWYQQALGQGPQFIFQYYREEENGRGNFPPRFSGLQFPNYSSELNVNALELDDSALYLCASSLDGTTGETQYFGPGTRLLVL.